One and the same sample provided the 3 T cell receptor beta chains below, sequenced in a study of blood T cell repertoires in COVID-19. The data were produced by immunoSEQ multiplex PCR, yet TCRdb's version contains in-frame clones alone and is incomplete. The sample shows more than 200,000 clones, 75% to 90% of them seen only once. Sequencing was done on a sample of peripheral blood. Every receptor here comes from a young man with active or convalescent COVID-19.

This clone was seen a single time. The chain has TRBV24-1 and TRBJ2-3, with TRBD2 matching over 7 bases. Per germline, CDR1 KGHDR and CDR2 SFDVKD. This CDR3 is 14 amino acids long. V shed 7 bases and J 6 bases; nucleotides not matched to a gene: 9. This chain's CDR3 is CATRESGAGDTQYF. The CDR3 nucleotides read TGTGCCACCAGGGAGAGCGGGGCCGGGGATACGCAGTATTTT.

The J gene is TRBJ2-4, the V gene TRBV9; tentatively, D is TRBD1 (6 bases). The germline CDR1 and CDR2 sequences are SGDLS and YYNGEE. The CDR3 spans 14 residues. Between the trimmed V and J ends, which lost 3 bases and 8 bases, there was a span of 15 bases. In nucleotides, the CDR3 is TGTGCCAGCAGCGCTCTCGGCAGGGGAGACATTCAGTACTTC. Its protein product is CASSALGRGDIQYF.

This chain uses TRBV10-2 with TRBJ2-2, with D maybe TRBD1 (5 bases). The CDR3 totals 15 residues. Deletions cut 3 bases from V and 1 base from J, with 9 bases between. Germline-derived CDR1 and CDR2 are WSHSY and SAAADI. The CDR3, as DNA: TGCGCCAGCAGTGATCCAGGGAAGAACACCGGGGAGCTGTTTTTT. It translates to CASSDPGKNTGELFF.